A selection of T cell receptor beta chains follows, all from one sample in a study of T-cell memory formation after mild COVID-19. From the 5' RACE reads, TCRdb called clonotypes with MiXCR, one entry per CDR3 protein. The sample includes approximately 560,000 distinct CDR3 sequences, approximately 15% of them seen just once. Sequencing was carried out using PBMCs or a T cell subset sorted from them (not recorded which). These TCRs come from an adult woman who had mild COVID-19 (a few samples of this study predate the infection). Cell type and time point are not known. The CDR3 runs from the conserved cysteine through the conserved F or W.

V,J,CDR3
TRBV6-6,TRBJ1-2,CASTPGKGRGFENGYTF
TRBV7-2,TRBJ1-2,CASSAYTGSWTF
TRBV27,TRBJ2-1,CASSTYKEGEQFF
TRBV29-1,TRBJ2-3,CSVAISSTDTQYF
TRBV5-1,TRBJ2-7,CASRWGQSSSYEQYF
TRBV5-1,TRBJ2-3,CASSLGSRSDTQYF
TRBV5-1,TRBJ2-3,CASSLASSEDTQYF
TRBV20-1,TRBJ2-3,CSASPGTGNEDTQYF
TRBV21-1,TRBJ2-3,CASSKDAGESTDTQYF
TRBV15,TRBJ1-4,CATSRGSGTGAEKLFF
TRBV7-9,TRBJ2-7,CASGLGGRGEQYF
TRBV29-1,TRBJ2-1,CSATGTSFFYNEQFF
TRBV5-5,TRBJ2-5,CASTMGGTTKETQYF
TRBV7-2,TRBJ1-2,CASSLRPENNYGYTF
TRBV6-2/TRBV6-3,TRBJ2-2,CASRDGRANTGELFF
TRBV5-6,TRBJ2-7,CASQARTNQNEQYF
TRBV12-3/TRBV12-4,TRBJ1-5,CASGLGQYNQPQHF
TRBV5-1,TRBJ2-3,CASSSGLAGGITDTQYF
TRBV4-2,TRBJ2-1,CASSYNVVGGPGEQFF
TRBV25-1,TRBJ2-5,CASSESQGAETQYF
TRBV7-9,TRBJ2-2,CASSFRGVNTGELFF
TRBV2,TRBJ2-7,CASSDGDTRLYEQYF
TRBV4-1,TRBJ1-6,CASSQDGGDGSPLHF
TRBV7-8,TRBJ1-2,CASSLTSPTGDGYTF
TRBV5-1,TRBJ2-1,CASSLVSSSYNEQFF
TRBV25-1,TRBJ2-4,CASSNWNIQYF
TRBV12-3/TRBV12-4,TRBJ2-1,CASSSPRTSHEQFF
TRBV30,TRBJ2-3,CAWSVGGAGTDTQYF
TRBV6-6,TRBJ1-4,CASRTGAHEKLFF
TRBV5-1,TRBJ1-2,CASSLASGFYGYTF
TRBV3-1,TRBJ2-5,CASSRPTGMGETQYF
TRBV5-6,TRBJ2-5,CASSLVLAGLETQYF
TRBV18,TRBJ1-1,CASSPVLISEAFF
TRBV7-6,TRBJ2-1,CASSLTRPPTVHQFF
TRBV18,TRBJ1-1,CASSPPMGKDTEAFF
TRBV30,TRBJ2-7,CAWSRDTPYEQYF
TRBV7-9,TRBJ2-3,CASSPRWGAARDTQYF
TRBV20-1,TRBJ1-5,CSARQYRTNQPQHF
TRBV2,TRBJ2-5,CASSESTSAAYQETQYF
TRBV5-5,TRBJ2-5,CASSLYPQGAGETQYF
TRBV27,TRBJ1-6,CASRRQGYNSPLHF
TRBV4-1,TRBJ1-1,CASSQGDHGNTEAFF
TRBV5-6,TRBJ2-2,CASSLEKASGENTGELFF
TRBV18,TRBJ2-4,CASSPRRGGDGIQYF
TRBV12-3/TRBV12-4,TRBJ1-6,CASSLGTENSPLHF
TRBV5-1,TRBJ2-1,CASSLTGFDEQFF
TRBV7-3,TRBJ2-3,CASSLTGPTDTQYF
TRBV27,TRBJ2-1,CASSLQASGIPVPNEQFF
TRBV7-8,TRBJ1-1,CASSLGLGVITEAFF
TRBV10-3,TRBJ2-3,CAIRGRSTDTQYF
TRBV12-3/TRBV12-4,TRBJ2-2,CASSLSPELHTIGSGELFF
TRBV7-2,TRBJ2-3,CASSLILRGAGGTDTQYF
TRBV10-3,TRBJ2-1,CAISWGRNEQFF
TRBV3-1,TRBJ1-1,CASSPRTGGLTEAFF
TRBV6-1,TRBJ2-3,CASSDRTARTTSTDTQYF
TRBV3-1,TRBJ2-2,CASSRTSGDSGELFF